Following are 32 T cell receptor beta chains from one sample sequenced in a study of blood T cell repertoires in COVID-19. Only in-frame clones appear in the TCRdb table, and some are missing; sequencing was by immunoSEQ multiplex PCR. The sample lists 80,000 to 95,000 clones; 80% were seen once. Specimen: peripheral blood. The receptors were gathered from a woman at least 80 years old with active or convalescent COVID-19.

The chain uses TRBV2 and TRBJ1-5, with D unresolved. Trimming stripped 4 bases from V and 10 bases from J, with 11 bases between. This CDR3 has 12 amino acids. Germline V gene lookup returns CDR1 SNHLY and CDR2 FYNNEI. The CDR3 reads CASSGSRHPQHF. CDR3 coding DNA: TGTGCCAGCAGTGGCTCTCGACACCCCCAGCATTTT.

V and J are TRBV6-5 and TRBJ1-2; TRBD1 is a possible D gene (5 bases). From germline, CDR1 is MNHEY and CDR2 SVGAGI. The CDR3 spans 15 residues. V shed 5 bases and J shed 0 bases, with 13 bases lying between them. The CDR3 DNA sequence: TGTGCCAGCAGTACGACGGACACAACTAACTATGGCTACACCTTC. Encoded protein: CASSTTDTTNYGYTF.

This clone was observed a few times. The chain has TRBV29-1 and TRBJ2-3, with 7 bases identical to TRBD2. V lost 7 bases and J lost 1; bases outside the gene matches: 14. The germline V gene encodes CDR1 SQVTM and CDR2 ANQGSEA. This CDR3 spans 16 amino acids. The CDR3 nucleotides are TGCAGCGCCCACTGGGGAGGGAAGGCTGGCACAGATACGCAGTATTTT. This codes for CSAHWGGKAGTDTQYF.

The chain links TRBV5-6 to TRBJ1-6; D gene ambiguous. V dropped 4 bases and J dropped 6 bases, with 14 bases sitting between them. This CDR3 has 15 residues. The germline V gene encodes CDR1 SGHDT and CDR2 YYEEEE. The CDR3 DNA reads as TGTGCCAGCAGCATTACGTATACAGCTAATTCACCCCTCCACTTT. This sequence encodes CASSITYTANSPLHF.

This CDR3 is CASSAGNGYQPQHF. CDR3 sequence (DNA): TGTGCCAGCAGTGCAGGGAATGGCTATCAGCCCCAGCATTTT. The gene calls are TRBV2 and TRBJ1-5; maybe TRBD1 (5 bases). This CDR3 has 14 residues. From germline, CDR1 is SNHLY and CDR2 FYNNEI. With 4 bases removed from V and 5 bases from J, the gap between germline ends came to 12 bases.

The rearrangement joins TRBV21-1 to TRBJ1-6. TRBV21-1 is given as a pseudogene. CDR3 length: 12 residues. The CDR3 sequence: CASSCRSGALHF. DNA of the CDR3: TGTGCCAGCAGCTGCCGCAGTGGAGCCCTCCACTTT.

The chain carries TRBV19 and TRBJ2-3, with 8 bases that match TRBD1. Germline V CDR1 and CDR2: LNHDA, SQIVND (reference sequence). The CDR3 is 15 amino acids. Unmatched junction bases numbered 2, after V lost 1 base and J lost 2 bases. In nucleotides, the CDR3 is TGTGCCAGTAGTATAGGGACAGGGCCCACAGATACGCAGTATTTT. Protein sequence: CASSIGTGPTDTQYF.

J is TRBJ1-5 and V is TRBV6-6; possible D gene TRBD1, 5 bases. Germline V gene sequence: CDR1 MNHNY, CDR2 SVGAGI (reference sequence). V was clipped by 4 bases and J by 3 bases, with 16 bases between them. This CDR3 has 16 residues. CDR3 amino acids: CASSSPFGGFNQPQHF. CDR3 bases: TGTGCCAGCAGTTCCCCCTTCGGGGGATTCAATCAGCCCCAGCATTTT.

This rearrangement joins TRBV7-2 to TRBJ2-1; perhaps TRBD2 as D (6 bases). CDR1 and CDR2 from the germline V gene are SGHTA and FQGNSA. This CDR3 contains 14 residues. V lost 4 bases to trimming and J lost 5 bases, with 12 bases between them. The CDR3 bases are TGTGCCAGCAGCTCGGCGGGGATCAACAATGAGCAGTTCTTC. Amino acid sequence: CASSSAGINNEQFF.

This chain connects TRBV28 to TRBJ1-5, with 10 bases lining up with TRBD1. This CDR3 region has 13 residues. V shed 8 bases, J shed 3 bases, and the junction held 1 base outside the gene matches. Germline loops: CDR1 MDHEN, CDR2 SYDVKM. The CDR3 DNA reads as TGTGCCAGCGGGACAGGGGCCAATCAGCCCCAGCATTTT. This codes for CASGTGANQPQHF.

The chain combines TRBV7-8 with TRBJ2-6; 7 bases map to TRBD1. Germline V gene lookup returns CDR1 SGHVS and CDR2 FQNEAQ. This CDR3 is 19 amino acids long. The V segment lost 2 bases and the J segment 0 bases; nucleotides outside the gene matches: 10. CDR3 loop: CASSLQRQGSLSGANVLTF. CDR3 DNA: TGTGCCAGCAGCTTACAGAGACAGGGAAGCCTCTCTGGGGCCAACGTCCTGACTTTC.

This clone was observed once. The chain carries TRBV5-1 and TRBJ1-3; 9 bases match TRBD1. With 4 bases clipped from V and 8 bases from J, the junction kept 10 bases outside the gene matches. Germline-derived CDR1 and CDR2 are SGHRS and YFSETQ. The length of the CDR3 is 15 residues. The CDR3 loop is CASSREYDRGDTIYF. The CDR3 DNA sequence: TGCGCCAGCAGCCGGGAATATGACAGGGGGGACACCATATATTTT.

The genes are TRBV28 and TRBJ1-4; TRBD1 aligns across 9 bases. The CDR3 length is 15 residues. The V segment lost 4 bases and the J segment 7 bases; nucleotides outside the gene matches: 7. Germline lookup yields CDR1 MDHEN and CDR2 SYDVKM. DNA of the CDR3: TGTGCCAGCAGTTGGGCGGGGACAGGGATTGAAAAACTGTTTTTT. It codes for CASSWAGTGIEKLFF.

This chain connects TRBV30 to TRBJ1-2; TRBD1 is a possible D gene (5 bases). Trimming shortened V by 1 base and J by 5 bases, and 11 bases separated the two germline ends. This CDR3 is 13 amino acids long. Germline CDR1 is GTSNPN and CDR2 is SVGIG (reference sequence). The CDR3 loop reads CAWSAHRQYGYTF. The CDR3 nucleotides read TGTGCCTGGAGTGCCCACAGGCAATATGGCTACACCTTC.

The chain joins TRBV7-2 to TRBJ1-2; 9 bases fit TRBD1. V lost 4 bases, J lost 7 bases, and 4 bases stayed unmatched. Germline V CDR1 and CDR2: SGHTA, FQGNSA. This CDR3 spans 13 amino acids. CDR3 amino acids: CASSSGQGVGYTF. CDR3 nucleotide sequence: TGTGCCAGCAGCTCGGGACAGGGCGTTGGCTACACCTTC.

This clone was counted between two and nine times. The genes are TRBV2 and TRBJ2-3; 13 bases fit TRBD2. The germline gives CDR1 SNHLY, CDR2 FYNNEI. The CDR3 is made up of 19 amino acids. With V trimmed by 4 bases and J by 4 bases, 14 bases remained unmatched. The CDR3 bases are TGTGCCAGCAGTGGTGAGATACTAGCGGGAGGGCGGTTCTCAGATACGCAGTATTTT. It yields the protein CASSGEILAGGRFSDTQYF.

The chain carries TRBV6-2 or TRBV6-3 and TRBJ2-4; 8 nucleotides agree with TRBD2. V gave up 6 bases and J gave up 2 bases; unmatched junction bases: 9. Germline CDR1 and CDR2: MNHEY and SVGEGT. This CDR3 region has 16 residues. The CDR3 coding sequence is TGTGCCAGCAGCTCCAGACTAGCGAGGACCAAAAACATTCAGTACTTC. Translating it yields CASSSRLARTKNIQYF.

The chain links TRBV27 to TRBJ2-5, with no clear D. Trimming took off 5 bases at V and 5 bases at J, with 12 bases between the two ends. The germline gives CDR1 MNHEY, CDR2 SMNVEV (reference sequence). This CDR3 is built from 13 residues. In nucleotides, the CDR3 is TGTGCCAGCAGTCCCAGGCCGGCGGAGACCCAGTACTTC. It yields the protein CASSPRPAETQYF.

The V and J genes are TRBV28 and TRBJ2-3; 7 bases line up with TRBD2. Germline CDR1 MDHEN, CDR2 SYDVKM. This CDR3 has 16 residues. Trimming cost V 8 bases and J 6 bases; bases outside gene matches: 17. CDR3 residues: CASPPSQGGLTDTQYF. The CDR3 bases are TGTGCCAGCCCTCCTAGTCAGGGAGGGCTTACGGATACGCAGTATTTT.

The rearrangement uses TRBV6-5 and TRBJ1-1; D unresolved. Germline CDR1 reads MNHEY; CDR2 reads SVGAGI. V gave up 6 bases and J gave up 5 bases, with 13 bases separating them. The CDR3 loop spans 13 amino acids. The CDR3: CASRLSWRTEAFF. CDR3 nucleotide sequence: TGTGCCAGCAGACTTAGTTGGAGGACTGAAGCTTTCTTT.

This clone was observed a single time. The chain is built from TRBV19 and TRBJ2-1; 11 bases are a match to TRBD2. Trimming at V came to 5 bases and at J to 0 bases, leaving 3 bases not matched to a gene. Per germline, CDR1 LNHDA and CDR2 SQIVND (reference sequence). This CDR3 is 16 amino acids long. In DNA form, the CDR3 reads TGTGCCAGTAGTGAGACTAGCGGGAACTCCTACAATGAGCAGTTCTTC. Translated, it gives CASSETSGNSYNEQFF.

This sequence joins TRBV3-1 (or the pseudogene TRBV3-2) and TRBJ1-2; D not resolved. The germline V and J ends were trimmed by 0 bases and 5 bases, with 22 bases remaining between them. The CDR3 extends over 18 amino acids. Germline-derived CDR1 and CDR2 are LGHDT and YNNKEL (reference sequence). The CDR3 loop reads CASSQEGEAAGGRYGYTF. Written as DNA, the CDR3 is TGTGCCAGCAGCCAAGAAGGAGAGGCGGCAGGAGGTCGGTATGGCTACACCTTC.

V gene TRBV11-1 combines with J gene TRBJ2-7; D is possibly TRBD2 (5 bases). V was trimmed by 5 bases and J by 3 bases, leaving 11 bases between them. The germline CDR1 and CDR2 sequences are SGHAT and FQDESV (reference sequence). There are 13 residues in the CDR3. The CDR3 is CASSLGLIYEQYF. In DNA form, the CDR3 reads TGTGCCAGCAGCCTCGGACTGATCTACGAGCAGTACTTC. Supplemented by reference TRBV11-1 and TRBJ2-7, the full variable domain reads EAEVAQSPRYKITEKSQAVAFWCDPISGHATLYWYRQILGQGPELLVQFQDESVVDDSQLPKDRFSAERLKGVDSTLKIQPAELGDSAMYLCASSLGLIYEQYFGPGTRLTVT.

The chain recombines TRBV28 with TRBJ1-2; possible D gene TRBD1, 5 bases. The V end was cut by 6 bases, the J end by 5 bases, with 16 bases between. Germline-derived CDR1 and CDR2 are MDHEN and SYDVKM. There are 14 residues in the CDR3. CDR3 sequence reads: CASSWGGGKYGYTF. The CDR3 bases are TGTGCCAGCAGCTGGGGTGGGGGGAAGTATGGCTACACCTTC.

CDR3 in DNA: TGTGCCAGCAAAAGAGGTGCGGGGGACTACGAGCAGTACTTC. This codes for CASKRGAGDYEQYF. V is TRBV27 and J is TRBJ2-7; 7 bases align to TRBD2. The V and J ends lost 7 bases and 3 bases, in that order; junction bases with no gene match: 9. The length of the CDR3 is 14 residues. Germline lookup yields CDR1 MNHEY and CDR2 SMNVEV (reference sequence).

Written as DNA, the CDR3 is TGTGCCAGCGGGGGGGACAGGGGGAACACTGAAGCTTTCTTT. This codes for CASGGDRGNTEAFF. The chain combines TRBV27 with TRBJ1-1; 10 bases align to TRBD1. Per the germline V gene, CDR1 is MNHEY and CDR2 is SMNVEV (reference sequence). After removal of 8 bases from V and 1 base from J, the junction contained 4 bases not matched to a gene. The CDR3 is 14 residues long.

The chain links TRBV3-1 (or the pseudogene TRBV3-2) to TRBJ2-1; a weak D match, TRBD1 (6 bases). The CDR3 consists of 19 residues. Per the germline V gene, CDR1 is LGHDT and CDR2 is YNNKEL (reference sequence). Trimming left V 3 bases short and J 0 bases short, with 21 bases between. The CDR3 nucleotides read TGTGCCAGCAGCCAGGTTACAGGGAAAGGGGATAGCTCCTACAATGAGCAGTTCTTC. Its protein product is CASSQVTGKGDSSYNEQFF.

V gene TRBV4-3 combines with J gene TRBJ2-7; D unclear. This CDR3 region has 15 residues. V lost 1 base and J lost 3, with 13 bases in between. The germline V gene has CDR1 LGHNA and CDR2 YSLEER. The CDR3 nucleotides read TGCGCCAGCAGCCAAGTCATGGGCAGGCGCTACGAGCAGTACTTC. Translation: CASSQVMGRRYEQYF.

In nucleotides, the CDR3 is TGTGCCAGCAGCTTACTAGATCTGACCGGGGAGCTGTTTTTT. This codes for CASSLLDLTGELFF. This chain connects TRBV7-6 to TRBJ2-2; the D is unclear. This CDR3 region has 14 residues. Germline V gene sequence: CDR1 SGHVS, CDR2 FNYEAQ. V was pared by 2 bases and J by 5 bases, with 9 bases between. Using reference TRBV7-6 and TRBJ2-2 for the parts outside the CDR3, the full variable domain is GAGVSQSPRYKVTKRGQDVALRCDPISGHVSLYWYRQALGQGPEFLTYFNYEAQQDKSGLPNDRFSAERPEGSISTLTIQRTEQRDSAMYRCASSLLDLTGELFFGEGSRLTVL.

CDR3 bases: TGTGCCACCAGCAGAGAGCCAACAGGGGGCTACGAGCAGTACTTC. Amino acids: CATSREPTGGYEQYF. This chain uses TRBV15 with TRBJ2-7, with 8 bases identical to TRBD1. This CDR3 spans 15 amino acids. V was pared by 0 bases and J by 3 bases, with 4 bases of the junction left unmatched. Germline CDR1 reads LNHNV; CDR2 reads YYDKDF (reference sequence).

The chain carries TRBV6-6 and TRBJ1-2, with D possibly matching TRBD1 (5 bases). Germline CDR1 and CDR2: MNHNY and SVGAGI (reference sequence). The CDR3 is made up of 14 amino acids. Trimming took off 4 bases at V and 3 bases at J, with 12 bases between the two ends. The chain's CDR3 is CASSFEGVDYGYTF. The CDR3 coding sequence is TGTGCCAGCAGTTTCGAAGGGGTTGACTATGGCTACACCTTC.

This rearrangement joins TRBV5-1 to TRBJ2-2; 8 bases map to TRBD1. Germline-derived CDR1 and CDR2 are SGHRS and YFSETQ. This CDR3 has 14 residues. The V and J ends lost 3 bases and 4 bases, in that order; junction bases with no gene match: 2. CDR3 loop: CASSSTGVTGELFF. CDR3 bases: TGCGCCAGCAGCTCGACAGGGGTCACCGGGGAGCTGTTTTTT.